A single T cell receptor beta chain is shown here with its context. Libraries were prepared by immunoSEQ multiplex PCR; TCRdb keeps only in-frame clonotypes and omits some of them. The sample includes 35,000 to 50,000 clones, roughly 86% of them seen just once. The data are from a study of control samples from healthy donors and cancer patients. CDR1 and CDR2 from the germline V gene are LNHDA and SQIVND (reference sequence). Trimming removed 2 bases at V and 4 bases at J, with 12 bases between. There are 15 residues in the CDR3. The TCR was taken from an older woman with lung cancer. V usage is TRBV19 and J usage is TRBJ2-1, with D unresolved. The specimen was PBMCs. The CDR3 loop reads CASSIQARKYNEQFF. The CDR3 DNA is TGTGCCAGTAGTATACAGGCCCGAAAATACAATGAGCAGTTCTTC.